The present T cell receptor (beta chain) was sequenced within a study of T-cell reconstitution after alpha-beta-depleted transplantation in children. The study, taken as a whole, reports: Reported findings indicate that, about two months after transplant, alpha-beta T cells came from several hundred expanded clones, which were derived from non-depleted graft cells. The authors attributed T-cell counts and diversity one year after transplant mostly to newly produced T cells. Some patients owed their high day-60 TCRbeta diversity to surviving recipient T cells and thymic progenitors.

Germline V lookup: CDR1 SGHTA, CDR2 FQGNSA. The V end lost 0 bases, the J end lost 3 bases, and 9 bases lay between the germline ends. The CDR3 spans 15 residues. Unique molecular identifiers were incorporated when the TCRbeta library was constructed. TCRdb re-called the PCR reads with MiXCR, one entry per CDR3 protein. The repertoire has fewer than 700,000 distinct CDR3 sequences, 10% to 15% of them found once; the top ten carry 2.2%. Comment on this clonotype: Antigen unknown.

The receptor's source is a male patient younger than 18 who had a stem cell transplant for acute myeloid leukemia, so the T cells may come from the graft donor. The source material was PBMCs, mostly from graft donor cells, sampled 360 days after TCRalphabeta/CD19-depleted stem cell transplant. This chain connects TRBV7-2 to TRBJ2-1, with a possible D match to TRBD2 (5 bases). The CDR3 coding sequence is TGTGCCAGCAGCTTAGCTAAGACTAACTACAATGAGCAGTTCTTC. This gives the protein CASSLAKTNYNEQFF.